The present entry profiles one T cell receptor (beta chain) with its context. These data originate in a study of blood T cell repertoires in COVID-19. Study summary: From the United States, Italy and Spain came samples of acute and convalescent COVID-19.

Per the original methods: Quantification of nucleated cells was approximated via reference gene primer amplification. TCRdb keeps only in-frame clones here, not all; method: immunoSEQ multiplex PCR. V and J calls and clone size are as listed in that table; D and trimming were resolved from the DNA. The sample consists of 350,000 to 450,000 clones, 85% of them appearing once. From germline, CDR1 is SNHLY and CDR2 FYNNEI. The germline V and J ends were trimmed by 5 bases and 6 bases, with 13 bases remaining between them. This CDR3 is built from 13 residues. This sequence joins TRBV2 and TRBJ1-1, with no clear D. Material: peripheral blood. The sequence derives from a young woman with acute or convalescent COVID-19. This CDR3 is CASSIDMVAEAFF. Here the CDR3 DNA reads TGTGCCAGCAGTATTGACATGGTTGCTGAAGCTTTCTTT.